This entry lists 17 T cell receptor beta chains sequenced from one sample in a study of blood T cell repertoires in COVID-19. Assay: immunoSEQ multiplex PCR; the TCRdb copy retains only in-frame clones and omits some. Here the sample spans 150,000 to 200,000 clones, around three quarters being singletons. The sequenced sample consisted of PBMCs or T cells enriched from blood (not recorded which). Every receptor here comes from a woman in her 70s in a cohort exposed to, infected with or recovered from COVID-19 (not recorded which).

V is TRBV24-1 and J is TRBJ2-3, with 10 bases aligning to TRBD2. The CDR3 has 15 amino acids. Trimming took 3 bases from V and 9 from J; bases not matched to a gene: 8. Looked up from germline, CDR1 is KGHDR and CDR2 is SFDVKD. CDR3 amino acids: CATSDTKREGGTQYF. DNA for the CDR3: TGTGCCACCAGTGATACGAAGCGGGAGGGCGGCACGCAGTATTTT.

V usage is TRBV7-9 and J usage is TRBJ2-5, with 9 positions matching TRBD1. This CDR3 comprises 16 residues. V trimming: 5 bases; J trimming: 1 base; junction bases outside the gene matches: 8. CDR1 is SEHNR and CDR2 is FQNEAQ in the germline V gene (reference sequence). The CDR3 loop reads CASSPRTGDSQETQYF. CDR3 in DNA: TGTGCCAGCAGCCCACGGACAGGGGACTCCCAAGAGACCCAGTACTTC.

CDR3 sequence reads: CASKDLDRSSEAFF. The CDR3, as DNA: TGTGCCAGCAAGGATCTGGACAGGTCGTCTGAAGCTTTCTTT. J is TRBJ1-1 and V is TRBV27; 7 nucleotides align to TRBD1. This CDR3 spans 14 amino acids. Germline V gives CDR1 MNHEY, CDR2 SMNVEV (reference sequence). After removal of 7 bases from V and 6 bases from J, the junction contained 11 bases not matched to a gene.

J is TRBJ2-1 and V is TRBV24-1; TRBD1 matches at 9 bases. The trim removed 3 bases at V and 4 bases at J, leaving 9 bases unmatched. Germline V gene lookup returns CDR1 KGHDR and CDR2 SFDVKD. The CDR3 extends over 17 amino acids. The CDR3 region is CATSDRQGGRNYNEQFF. CDR3 nucleotide sequence: TGTGCCACCAGTGATCGACAGGGGGGAAGAAATTACAATGAGCAGTTCTTC.

This clone has only a few counts. This chain connects TRBV4-1 to TRBJ1-1; D gene ambiguous. The V and J ends lost 0 bases and 1 base respectively, with 27 bases between them. Germline V gives CDR1 MGHRA, CDR2 YSYEKL. The CDR3 is made up of 21 amino acids. CDR3: CASSQEGTQPAVLKRNTEAFF. The CDR3 DNA reads TGCGCCAGCAGCCAAGAAGGAACTCAGCCAGCGGTGCTTAAAAGGAACACTGAAGCTTTCTTT.

The V and J genes are TRBV28 and TRBJ1-5, with 7 bases fitting TRBD1. After removal of 10 bases from V and 6 bases from J, the junction contained 12 bases not matched to a gene. Germline V gene lookup returns CDR1 MDHEN and CDR2 SYDVKM. The CDR3 is 14 amino acids. CDR3 in DNA: TGTGCCACCCTATGGGGGCAGGGGGGTCAGCCCCAGCATTTT. It encodes CATLWGQGGQPQHF.

The V and J genes are TRBV11-3 and TRBJ2-3; 11 nucleotides align to TRBD2. Germline CDR1 and CDR2: SGHNT and YENEEA. Trimming took 5 bases from V and 4 from J; bases not matched to a gene: 5. The CDR3 totals 15 residues. CDR3 amino acids: CASSTTSGTADTQYF. CDR3 DNA: TGTGCCAGCAGCACGACTAGCGGGACTGCAGATACGCAGTATTTT.

The chain joins TRBV5-1 to TRBJ2-1; the match to TRBD2 covers 8 bases. The CDR3 is made up of 16 amino acids. The junction had 7 bases not matched to a gene; V was cut back by 4 bases and J by 1 base. Germline lookup yields CDR1 SGHRS and CDR2 YFSETQ. Here the CDR3 DNA reads TGCGCCAGCAGCATTAGGAGCGGGAGATCCTACAATGAGCAGTTCTTC. Encoded protein: CASSIRSGRSYNEQFF. The whole variable domain, remainder taken from reference TRBV5-1 and TRBJ2-1, is KAGVTQTPRYLIKTRGQQVTLSCSPISGHRSVSWYQQTPGQGLQFLFEYFSETQRNKGNFPGRFSGRQFSNSRSEMNVSTLELGDSALYLCASSIRSGRSYNEQFFGPGTRLTVL.

The chain is built from TRBV5-1 and TRBJ2-7, with D tentatively TRBD1 (7 bases). The germline CDR1 and CDR2 sequences are SGHRS and YFSETQ. Trimming took 0 bases from V and 6 from J, leaving 19 bases between them. This CDR3 has 16 amino acids. CDR3 coding DNA: TGCGCCAGCAGCTTGGGTGTAGGTGGAGGGGGCGGCGAGCAGTACTTC. The encoded protein is CASSLGVGGGGGEQYF.

In its sample, this clone was seen once. The rearrangement uses TRBV11-2 and TRBJ2-1; 7 bases agree with TRBD1. CDR1 and CDR2 (germline): SGHAT, FQNNGV. Losses at the gene ends were 2 bases for V and 4 bases for J; bases not matched to a gene: 11. The CDR3 has 17 amino acids. CDR3 DNA: TGTGCCAGCAGCTTAATGGTCGGACAGGCTCGTTACAATGAGCAGTTCTTC. The encoded protein is CASSLMVGQARYNEQFF.

The rearrangement links TRBV11-2 to TRBJ2-7; D is undetermined. Germline V lookup: CDR1 SGHAT, CDR2 FQNNGV. The V and J ends lost 1 base and 7 bases respectively, with 8 bases between them. The CDR3 has 12 residues. The CDR3 nucleotides read TGTGCCAGCAGCTTAGTGTCTATAGAGCAGTACTTC. It encodes CASSLVSIEQYF.

V usage is TRBV5-1 and J usage is TRBJ2-3, with 11 bases aligning to TRBD2. This CDR3 is built from 15 residues. CDR1 and CDR2 (germline): SGHRS, YFSETQ. J lost 4 bases, V lost 4 bases, and 5 bases had no gene match. CDR3 in DNA: TGCGCCAGCAGCACTTCGACTAGCGGGGCAGATACGCAGTATTTT. Its protein is CASSTSTSGADTQYF.

As concerns this clone: The same CDR3 arises from other DNA sequences in this sample as well. The chain's CDR3 is CASSQEGGTAEAFF. In DNA form, the CDR3 reads TGTGCCAGCAGCCAAGAGGGTGGGACAGCCGAGGCTTTCTTT. The chain links TRBV3-1 (or the pseudogene TRBV3-2) to TRBJ1-1, with 7 bases aligning to TRBD1. CDR3 size: 14 residues. V shed 0 bases, J shed 11 bases, and the junction held 9 bases outside the gene matches. CDR1 LGHDT and CDR2 YNNKEL come from the germline V gene (reference sequence).

A few counts support this clone. This sequence joins TRBV24-1 and TRBJ2-1; 12 bases align to TRBD2. This CDR3 is built from 13 residues. Unmatched junction bases numbered 2, after V lost 7 bases and J lost 8 bases. Germline V gene sequence: CDR1 KGHDR, CDR2 SFDVKD. For the CDR3, the DNA is TGTGCCACCAGGACTAGCGGGAGCGATGAGCAGTTCTTC. It is translated as CATRTSGSDEQFF.

The genes are TRBV6-5 and TRBJ1-5; D is unclear. V lost 2 bases and J 0 bases, leaving 11 bases between the germline ends. Germline V CDR1 and CDR2: MNHEY, SVGAGI. The CDR3 totals 16 residues. As DNA, the CDR3 is TGTGCCAGCAGTTACGTAACATCTTCTAGCAATCAGCCCCAGCATTTT. Translating gives CASSYVTSSSNQPQHF.

The genes are TRBV19 and TRBJ1-1, with D maybe TRBD1 (5 bases). CDR1 is LNHDA and CDR2 is SQIVND in the germline V gene (reference sequence). Trimming pared 5 bases from V and 1 base from J, leaving 14 bases between. This CDR3 is built from 15 residues. DNA for the CDR3: TGTGCCAGTAGTCCTAGGTCCGGGGGGAACACTGAAGCTTTCTTT. Amino acids: CASSPRSGGNTEAFF.

This clone came up once. The V and J genes are TRBV6-1 and TRBJ2-3; 13 nucleotides match TRBD2. Germline values: CDR1 MNHNS, CDR2 SASEGT. The V and J ends lost 4 bases and 3 bases, in that order; junction bases with no gene match: 4. This CDR3 comprises 16 residues. CDR3: CASSVRTSGSTDTQYF. DNA for the CDR3: TGTGCCAGCAGTGTAAGGACTAGCGGGAGTACAGATACGCAGTATTTT.